This entry lists 31 T cell receptor beta chains sequenced from one sample in a study of shared clonotypes between healthy human individuals. Produced via immunoSEQ multiplex PCR; TCRdb's table is partial and in-frame only. The sample has about 2,100,000 clones; just over 90% are singletons. Terminally differentiated effector memory CD45RA+ cells were excluded by CCR7 positive selection of CD45RO-negative cells. Sequencing was carried out using naive CD8+ T cells from PBMCs. The receptor set was obtained from a young man in good health. Some clones in this sample may be carry-over from other donors' samples.

V is TRBV29-1 and J is TRBJ2-1; D is tentatively TRBD1 or TRBD2 (5 bases each). CDR3 length equals 14 residues. Germline V gene sequence: CDR1 SQVTM, CDR2 ANQGSEA. The CDR3, as DNA: TGCACCTTTAACATCGGGACCTCGGGCAATGAGCAGTTCTTC. Protein: CTFNIGTSGNEQFF.

As for this clone: The sample carries other DNA sequences with the same CDR3. The rearrangement links TRBV9 to TRBJ2-7; 8 nucleotides match TRBD2. Germline V lookup: CDR1 SGDLS, CDR2 YYNGEE. The V gene end was trimmed by 0 bases and the J gene end by 4 bases; junction bases not matched to a gene: 3. The CDR3 length is 14 residues. In DNA form, the CDR3 reads TGTGCCAGCAGCGTAGGAACTAGCGGATACGAGCAGTACTTC. Translation gives CASSVGTSGYEQYF.

V and J are TRBV9 and TRBJ1-3; tentatively, D is TRBD1 (5 bases). Trimming left V 0 bases short and J 2 bases short, with 12 bases between. The CDR3 runs 16 residues. Germline lookup yields CDR1 SGDLS and CDR2 YYNGEE. In DNA, the CDR3 is TGTGCCAGCAGCGTAGGGAACCAGGGAGCTGGAAACACCATATATTTT. Protein sequence: CASSVGNQGAGNTIYF.

The genes are TRBV11-3 and TRBJ1-1, with D possibly matching TRBD1 (5 bases). The length of the CDR3 is 14 residues. Between the trimmed V and J ends, which lost 7 bases and 3 bases, there was a span of 15 bases. Per the germline V gene, CDR1 is SGHNT and CDR2 is YENEEA. DNA of the CDR3: TGTGCCAGCACCCCCAGGGAAAGCGACACTGAAGCTTTCTTT. Translating gives CASTPRESDTEAFF.

The rearrangement links TRBV27 to TRBJ1-2, with 9 bases that match TRBD1. V shed 5 bases, J shed 4 bases, and the junction held 14 bases outside the gene matches. The germline gives CDR1 MNHEY, CDR2 SMNVEV (reference sequence). The CDR3 is made up of 17 amino acids. The CDR3 sequence is CASSAKQGAARLYGYTF. CDR3 DNA sequence: TGTGCCAGCAGTGCAAAACAGGGGGCCGCGCGTCTCTATGGCTACACCTTC.

The chain couples TRBV6-1 to TRBJ2-2; 10 bases are shared with TRBD1. Germline values: CDR1 MNHNS, CDR2 SASEGT. With V trimmed by 0 bases and J by 4 bases, 2 bases remained unmatched. The CDR3 is 16 residues long. The CDR3 region is CASSEAGTGVTGELFF. The CDR3 coding sequence is TGTGCCAGCAGTGAAGCGGGGACAGGGGTCACCGGGGAGCTGTTTTTT.

The V gene is TRBV4-1, the J gene TRBJ1-2; D might be TRBD1 (6 bases). Per the germline V gene, CDR1 is MGHRA and CDR2 is YSYEKL. Trimming cost V 3 bases and J 4 bases, with 18 bases left between them. The CDR3 loop spans 16 amino acids. CDR3 in DNA: TGCGCCAGCAGCCACCCCCAGGAGAGGGGGTTCTATGGCTACACCTTC. It encodes CASSHPQERGFYGYTF.

The chain has TRBV28 and TRBJ2-4, with 7 positions matching TRBD1. J was trimmed by 1 base and V by 6 bases; bases with no gene match: 9. The CDR3 contains 16 residues. Per the germline V gene, CDR1 is MDHEN and CDR2 is SYDVKM. CDR3 in DNA: TGTGCCAGCAGCTCAAACAGGGGTCGCGCCAAAAACATTCAGTACTTC. Its protein is CASSSNRGRAKNIQYF.

The genes are TRBV28 and TRBJ2-1, with D possibly TRBD2 on 6 matching bases. The V gene's germline CDR1 is MDHEN and CDR2 SYDVKM. Deletions cut 3 bases from V and 8 bases from J, with 8 bases between. This CDR3 is 12 amino acids long. The CDR3 DNA reads as TGTGCCAGCAGTTTCTCGGGAGATGAGCAGTTCTTC. Translating it yields CASSFSGDEQFF. Looking up the rest from reference TRBV28 and TRBJ2-1 gives the full variable domain: DVKVTQSSRYLVKRTGEKVFLECVQDMDHENMFWYRQDPGLGLRLIYFSYDVKMKEKGDIPEGYSVSREKKERFSLILESASTNQTSMYLCASSFSGDEQFFGPGTRLTVL.

The chain is built from TRBV11-2 and TRBJ1-1, with D tentatively TRBD1 (6 bases). Germline V gene lookup returns CDR1 SGHAT and CDR2 FQNNGV. V was cut by 3 bases and J by 7 bases, with 12 bases left in between. The CDR3 totals 13 residues. DNA of the CDR3: TGTGCCAGCAGCTTTGGGACACGGAGTGAAGCTTTCTTT. Its translation: CASSFGTRSEAFF.

The chain couples TRBV7-9 to TRBJ2-2; possibly TRBD2 for D (6 bases). V lost 5 bases to trimming and J lost 6 bases, with 10 bases between them. This CDR3 has 13 amino acids. Per the germline V gene, CDR1 is SEHNR and CDR2 is FQNEAQ (reference sequence). The DNA for the CDR3 is TGTGCCAGCAGCCCCACTAGCTCCGGGGAGCTGTTTTTT. The encoded protein is CASSPTSSGELFF.

J is TRBJ2-3 and V is TRBV11-2; tentatively, D is TRBD1 (6 bases). Germline CDR1 and CDR2: SGHAT and FQNNGV. The CDR3 contains 13 residues. V dropped 5 bases and J dropped 4 bases, with 10 bases sitting between them. The CDR3 coding sequence is TGTGCCAGCAGCGGGGGACATTCAGATACGCAGTATTTT. Protein product: CASSGGHSDTQYF.

This clone was seen a single time. This chain links TRBV4-1 with TRBJ1-3, with D possibly being TRBD1 (5 bases). Germline CDR1 and CDR2: MGHRA and YSYEKL. The CDR3 is 16 amino acids. The V gene lost 2 bases and the J gene lost 0 bases, with 11 bases spanning the gap. The DNA of the CDR3 is TGCGCCAGCAGCCAATTGACAGACAGCTCTGGAAACACCATATATTTT. Amino acid sequence: CASSQLTDSSGNTIYF.

This clone occurred a few times. Different DNA sequences within this sample yield the same CDR3. Written as DNA, the CDR3 is TGTGCCAGCAGCGTAGGGGGTTTCAATCAGCCCCAGCATTTT. It is translated as CASSVGGFNQPQHF. This chain connects TRBV9 to TRBJ1-5; D uncertain. Trimming cost V 0 bases and J 3 bases, with 7 bases left between them. This CDR3 is 14 amino acids long. The germline gives CDR1 SGDLS, CDR2 YYNGEE.

The chain is built from TRBV27 and TRBJ1-1, with D maybe TRBD1 (5 bases). Germline CDR1 and CDR2: MNHEY and SMNVEV (reference sequence). Trimming stripped 2 bases from V and 5 bases from J, with 12 bases between. The CDR3 spans 14 residues. CDR3 nucleotide sequence: TGTGCCAGCAGTTTACATGTAGGACAAACTGAAGCTTTCTTT. Encoded protein: CASSLHVGQTEAFF.

This chain connects TRBV5-3 to TRBJ1-2; no definite D call. TRBV5-3 is an ORF; its function is uncertain. The ends were cut back, 2 bases at V and 4 bases at J, with 12 bases in the middle. The CDR3 has 14 amino acids. Here the CDR3 reads CARSFLRVAYGYTF. The CDR3 DNA sequence: TGTGCCAGAAGCTTTTTAAGGGTCGCCTATGGCTACACCTTC.

The J gene is TRBJ1-2, the V gene TRBV13; 7 bases are shared with TRBD1. This CDR3 comprises 14 residues. V gave up 3 bases and J gave up 4 bases; unmatched junction bases: 5. The germline CDR1 and CDR2 sequences are PRHDT and FYEKMQ (reference sequence). This CDR3 reads CASSLAGTAYGYTF. CDR3 nucleotides: TGTGCCAGCAGCTTGGCCGGGACAGCCTATGGCTACACCTTC.

In its sample, this clone was seen a few times. The V gene is TRBV7-9, the J gene TRBJ2-7, with D unclear. The CDR3 extends over 14 amino acids. Per the germline V gene, CDR1 is SEHNR and CDR2 is FQNEAQ (reference sequence). V gave up 5 bases and J gave up 2 bases, with 13 bases separating them. In DNA form, the CDR3 reads TGTGCCAGCAGCCCCCCGGCTGCGGCCTACGAGCAGTACTTC. Its protein is CASSPPAAAYEQYF.

The V call is TRBV6-4, the J call TRBJ2-5; D gene uncertain. Germline CDR1 and CDR2: MRHNA and SNTAGT. The CDR3 has 10 amino acids. The V end lost 10 bases, the J end lost 5 bases, and 8 bases lay between the germline ends. This chain's CDR3 is CATPRETQYF. Written as DNA, the CDR3 is TGTGCCACCCCGAGGGAGACCCAGTACTTC.

Turning to this clone: In the same sample, other DNA sequences code for this CDR3. The V call is TRBV9, the J call TRBJ1-5; D call uncertain. Trimming removed 0 bases from V and 0 bases from J, with 7 bases in between. Per the germline V gene, CDR1 is SGDLS and CDR2 is YYNGEE. The CDR3 consists of 15 residues. The CDR3 DNA reads as TGTGCCAGCAGCGTAGAAGGGTATAGCAATCAGCCCCAGCATTTT. Its protein is CASSVEGYSNQPQHF.

The chain uses TRBV9 and TRBJ1-2, with 7 bases aligning to TRBD1. Germline V gene data show CDR1 as SGDLS and CDR2 as YYNGEE. V was clipped by 4 bases and J by 1 base; unmatched bases: 7. The CDR3 loop spans 15 amino acids. CDR3 DNA: TGTGCCAGCAGCCCCACCTCAGGGGGTAACTATGGCTACACCTTC. It encodes CASSPTSGGNYGYTF.

This chain uses TRBV7-9 with TRBJ2-7, with D perhaps TRBD2 (5 bases). V was shortened by 5 bases and J by 6 bases, with 11 bases between the two germline ends. CDR3 size: 12 residues. Germline CDR1 and CDR2: SEHNR and FQNEAQ (reference sequence). The DNA for the CDR3 is TGTGCCAGCAGCCACTCGGCGGGCGAGCAGTACTTC. This translates into CASSHSAGEQYF. The entire variable domain, with the rest obtained from reference TRBV7-9 and TRBJ2-7, is as follows: DTGVSQNPRHKITKRGQNVTFRCDPISEHNRLYWYRQTLGQGPEFLTYFQNEAQLEKSRLLSDRFSAERPKGSFSTLEIQRTEQGDSAMYLCASSHSAGEQYFGPGTRLTVT.

The chain carries TRBV27 and TRBJ1-1, with TRBD1 matching over 7 bases. V lost 4 bases and J lost 0; bases outside the gene matches: 5. The CDR3 consists of 15 residues. Per the germline V gene, CDR1 is MNHEY and CDR2 is SMNVEV (reference sequence). Written as DNA, the CDR3 is TGTGCCAGCAGTTCCCTAACAGGGGTGAACACTGAAGCTTTCTTT. Amino acids: CASSSLTGVNTEAFF.

A note on this clone: Other nucleotide sequences in the sample specify the same CDR3. The genes are TRBV27 and TRBJ2-7; D gene unclear. Germline V gene sequence: CDR1 MNHEY, CDR2 SMNVEV (reference sequence). Trimming removed 3 bases at V and 2 bases at J, with 8 bases between. The CDR3 totals 13 residues. CDR3 sequence: CASSFGATYEQYF. DNA for the CDR3: TGTGCCAGCAGTTTTGGAGCTACCTACGAGCAGTACTTC.

The rearrangement links TRBV2 to TRBJ2-7; 12 bases are shared with TRBD1. Per the germline V gene, CDR1 is SNHLY and CDR2 is FYNNEI. CDR3 size: 15 residues. V was clipped by 4 bases and J by 5 bases; unmatched bases: 6. The CDR3 sequence is CASSGDRGRLDEQYF. CDR3 nucleotide sequence: TGTGCCAGCAGTGGGGACAGGGGGCGCTTGGACGAGCAGTACTTC. The full variable domain, rest sourced from reference TRBV2 and TRBJ2-7, is EPEVTQTPSHQVTQMGQEVILRCVPISNHLYFYWYRQILGQKVEFLVSFYNNEISEKSEIFDDQFSVERPDGSNFTLKIRSTKLEDSAMYFCASSGDRGRLDEQYFGPGTRLTVT.

This clone has only a few counts. The rearrangement links TRBV9 to TRBJ1-1, with D maybe TRBD1 (5 bases). The ends were cut back, 4 bases at V and 4 bases at J, with 11 bases in the middle. The V gene's germline CDR1 is SGDLS and CDR2 YYNGEE. This CDR3 is 13 amino acids long. For the CDR3, the DNA is TGTGCCAGCAGCCCCCCCAGGGTCACTGAAGCTTTCTTT. Its translation is CASSPPRVTEAFF.

The gene calls are TRBV6-1 and TRBJ2-1, with 7 bases lining up with TRBD1. With 0 bases clipped from V and 1 base from J, the junction kept 6 bases outside the gene matches. Germline loops: CDR1 MNHNS, CDR2 SASEGT. The CDR3 contains 17 residues. The CDR3 loop reads CASSEAYGRGSYNEQFF. CDR3 sequence (DNA): TGTGCCAGCAGTGAAGCTTATGGCAGGGGGTCCTACAATGAGCAGTTCTTC.

This clone appeared once. J is TRBJ1-1 and V is TRBV11-2; D is ambiguous. The CDR3 runs 16 residues. The germline CDR1 and CDR2 sequences are SGHAT and FQNNGV. V was cut by 6 bases and J by 3 bases, with 20 bases left in between. The CDR3 nucleotides read TGTGCCAGCAGACCTTATTCCCGAGAGGCGGACACTGAAGCTTTCTTT. Its protein product is CASRPYSREADTEAFF.

With respect to this clone: Other nucleotide sequences in the sample specify the same CDR3. The chain couples TRBV9 to TRBJ2-1; 10 nucleotides match TRBD2. The V gene end was trimmed by 0 bases and the J gene end by 0 bases; junction bases not matched to a gene: 3. Germline CDR1 SGDLS, CDR2 YYNGEE. The CDR3 length is 17 residues. CDR3 sequence: CASSVGTSGNSYNEQFF. The CDR3, as DNA: TGTGCCAGCAGCGTAGGGACTAGCGGAAACTCCTACAATGAGCAGTTCTTC.

Remarks on this clone: Within the sample, other DNA sequences also encode this same CDR3. This sequence joins TRBV19 and TRBJ2-7; D unclear. V gave up 5 bases and J gave up 2 bases, with 13 bases separating them. The CDR3 length is 14 residues. Germline V gives CDR1 LNHDA, CDR2 SQIVND (reference sequence). In nucleotides, the CDR3 is TGTGCCAGTAGTCCCAGGACGGGTACCTACGAGCAGTACTTC. Translation: CASSPRTGTYEQYF.

The genes are TRBV6-5 and TRBJ2-7, with a possible D match to TRBD1 (6 bases). Trimming took off 6 bases at V and 3 bases at J, with 18 bases between the two ends. Looked up from germline, CDR1 is MNHEY and CDR2 is SVGAGI. The CDR3 totals 15 residues. CDR3 sequence reads: CASRARGTILYEQYF. The CDR3 bases are TGTGCCAGCAGGGCGAGGGGGACAATTCTCTACGAGCAGTACTTC.